This T cell receptor beta chain was obtained from a study of beta chain features in type 1 diabetes. For this clone: Its cognate antigen is unknown.

Of the isolated RNA, all was reverse transcribed, and so the sequenced material was expressed TCRB transcripts. This table comes from immunoSEQ multiplex PCR, and its TCRdb copy is limited to in-frame clones, with some not included. There are approximately 160,000 clones in the sample; less than 9.5% occur only once, and 2.3% lies in the top ten. The CDR3 sequence is 13 residues long. Trimming pared 8 bases from V and 8 bases from J, leaving 19 bases between. CDR1 and CDR2 from the germline V gene are GTSNPN and SVGIG (reference sequence). General study results and limits: More deletions and fewer insertions at VDJ junctions were found in patients with type 1 diabetes.

The source is a woman aged 18-35 years in good health. Material: central memory CD4+ T cells from blood. This chain uses TRBV30 with TRBJ2-1, with a weak D call TRBD1 (6 bases). The CDR3 DNA is TGTGCCGGACAGCGACCTGGTGTCGATGAGCAGTTCTTC. Translating it yields CAGQRPGVDEQFF.